This TCR beta chain came from a study of response to subunit inactivated influenza vaccine. Each CDR3 protein gets one entry after TCRdb re-called the RT-PCR reads with MiXCR. The sample lists 540,000 or so distinct CDR3 sequences, approximately 12% occurring once. This CDR3 contains 13 residues. V lost 2 bases to trimming and J lost 4 bases, with 8 bases between them. The table lists this clonotype with many counts. This sequence was found in a man between 50 and 59 years old who received an inactivated influenza vaccine. V usage is TRBV12-3 or TRBV12-4 and J usage is TRBJ1-1; no clear D gene. Material: PBMCs from blood, obtained roughly 6 weeks after vaccination. The CDR3 loop reads CASSLYSSTEAFF. CDR3 DNA: TGTGCCAGCAGTTTATATTCCAGCACTGAAGCTTTCTTT.